A single T cell receptor beta chain is shown here with its context. The antigen remains unidentified. The germline V gene encodes CDR1 MNHNY and CDR2 SVGAGI (reference sequence). With 8 bases clipped from V and 5 bases from J, the junction kept 13 bases outside the gene matches. This CDR3 contains 16 residues. The data are from a study of OX40 agonist ivuxolimab in advanced cancers. Regarding the study as a whole: On average, CD8+ T cells showed a greater number of expanded clones than CD4+. Clonal expansion by week 6 occurred in CD4+ and CD8+ blood T cells (at 0.1 to 3.0 mg/kg).

Produced via immunoSEQ multiplex PCR; TCRdb's table is partial and in-frame only. The sample lists more than 65,000 clones, 70% to 90% occurring once. This specimen was CD4+ or CD8+ T cells sorted from blood, taken in a trial of the OX40 agonist ivuxolimab. The J gene is TRBJ2-4, the V gene TRBV6-6, with 9 bases fitting TRBD1. The origin of this receptor is an adult with an advanced solid tumor such as melanoma, head and neck, liver or kidney cancer. The CDR3 here is CASAEGPGQGQNIQYF. The CDR3 nucleotides are TGTGCCAGCGCAGAAGGCCCGGGACAGGGTCAAAACATTCAGTACTTC.